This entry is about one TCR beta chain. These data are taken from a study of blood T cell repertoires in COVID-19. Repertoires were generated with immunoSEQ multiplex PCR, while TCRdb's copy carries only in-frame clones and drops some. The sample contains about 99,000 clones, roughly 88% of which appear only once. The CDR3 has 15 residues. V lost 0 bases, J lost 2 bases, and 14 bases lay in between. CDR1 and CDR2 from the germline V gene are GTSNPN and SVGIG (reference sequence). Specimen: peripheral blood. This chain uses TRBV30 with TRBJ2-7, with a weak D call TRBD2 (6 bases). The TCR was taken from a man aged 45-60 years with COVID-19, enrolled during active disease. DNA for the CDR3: TGTGCCTGGAGTGTTAATCTAGCGCCGACCTACGAGCAGTACTTC. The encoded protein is CAWSVNLAPTYEQYF. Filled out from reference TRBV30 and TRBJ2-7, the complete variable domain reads SQTIHQWPATLVQPVGSPLSLECTVEGTSNPNLYWYRQAAGRGLQLLFYSVGIGQISSEVPQNLSASRPQDRQFILSSKKLLLSDSGFYLCAWSVNLAPTYEQYFGPGTRLTVT.